This T cell receptor (beta chain) was documented in a study of T cells in Graves' hyperthyroidism and ophthalmopathy (dated by TCRdb to the late 2010s). In the study overall: Peripheral blood samples were taken at initial diagnosis, before any treatment was given. To identify TCR V-J signatures that set the groups apart, the researchers used a discovery cohort of 90 to 100 patients, made up of roughly 45 with Graves' ophthalmopathy and some 58 with stable Graves' hyperthyroidism. Prospective prediction of ophthalmopathy was tested in an independent validation cohort of 18 to 20 hyperthyroidism patients and roughly 16 patients who later progressed to ophthalmopathy. The approximately 90 discovery patients were divided at random into training and test sets in a 7:3 ratio. The study also compared thyroid tissue and blood T-cell repertoires from a handful of Graves' hyperthyroidism patients. After blood sampling, hyperthyroidism patients were treated with methimazole at a starting dose of 30 mg daily, and ophthalmopathy patients were treated with high-dose intravenous methylprednisolone. According to the paper, TCR Vbeta CDR3 sequencing was carried out on over 130 peripheral blood samples, which came from fewer than 50 ophthalmopathy, 70 to 80 hyperthyroidism and roughly 17 progressor patients.

TCR beta CDR3 regions were amplified from RNA transcripts. The TCR CDR3 was subjected to a first round of RT-PCR using the HTBI primer set and the Qiagen OneStep RT-PCR kit. Libraries were constructed in a second round of multiplex PCR, after which size selection and purification were performed. Libraries were sequenced paired-end with 100 bp reads on an Illumina HiSeq2000. Under the source paper's analysis protocol: SOAPnuke was used to process the raw data, with reads discarded if the reads contained adapters or uncalled bases, had a mean Phred below 15, or lacked an exact constant-primer or identifier match. High-quality paired reads were merged using COPE v1.2.5, and each unique nucleotide sequence was defined as a clonotype. MiTCR v1.1 was used to align clonotypes to the IMGT TRBV, TRBD and TRBJ reference segments. Analysis was restricted to V-J combinations with a frequency above 0.0001, which covered about 99% of repertoires. A TCS score was defined as the ratio between F50 (clonal expansion) and ExV (chaos), using BLOSUM62-based TCRdist between CDR3 peptides within each V-J. Welch's t-statistics and random forest reduced 500 to 650 V-J features to fewer than 15, which were used in a naive Bayes classifier (R e1071). TCRdb's own reprocessing of the public reads used fastp at Q25 and MiXCR and kept productive beta chains. Duplicate CDR3 protein sequences are folded into a single record with the most common DNA and genes. TCRdb's processing, not the authors', yielded these V and J calls. This sample comprises 500,000 or so distinct CDR3 sequences, roughly 16% of them detected only once. The leading ten clones occupy roughly 29% of the sample.

This clonotype was seen repeatedly, ten times or more. There is no known antigen for this receptor. No qualities accompany the bases; no much larger clone lies one base away. Results the study describes overall, beyond this receptor: Most expanded thyroid clonotypes (frequency above 0.001) were also found in blood, which suggests that blood repertoires may mirror thyroid immune responses. During validation, the model predicted progression to ophthalmopathy a median of about 5.9 months ahead of onset, with almost 71% sensitivity and roughly 72% specificity. Ophthalmopathy was separated from stable hyperthyroidism by a 13 V-J signature model, with roughly 88% sensitivity and 81% to 83% specificity obtained in cross-validation and 80%/75% obtained in testing. No statistical method was used to set the sample size in advance, and investigators knew the group allocation.

The junction shows trimming of 4 bases on V and 8 bases on J, plus 12 bases between the germline ends. The germline V gene (reference sequence) specifies LNHDA as CDR1 and SQIVND as CDR2. The CDR3 sequence holds 12 residues, the cysteine and phenylalanine included. Of all the DNA, just the CDR3 is kept, 36 bases in frame from base 1. In the ophthalmopathy patients, disease was moderately to severely active, with a Clinical Activity Score of 3 or more, a NOSPECS grade of 4 or more, and a duration of less than 3 months. Patients with uncontrolled infections, other autoimmune diseases, pregnancy or lactation were excluded. Clinical symptoms, serum thyroxine and TRAb, thyroid ultrasound, and orbital computed tomography formed the basis for the diagnoses. PBMCs were isolated from about 10 ml of fresh peripheral blood by Ficoll-Paque density gradient centrifugation. Total RNA was extracted with Trizol reagent, and quality was checked on an Agilent 2100 Bioanalyzer.

The source is a woman between 25 and 40 years old with Graves' ophthalmopathy. Recombination connected TRBV19 to TRBJ2-7; possibly the D gene is TRBD1, per 6 matching bases. The sequenced sample was blood. The nucleotide sequence reads as follows: TGTGCCAGTAGTACCGCAGGGGTCCAGCAGTACTTC. Translated, it reads CASSTAGVQQYF.